The 8 T cell receptor beta chains in this list originate from one sample, sequenced in a study of OX40 agonist ivuxolimab in advanced cancers. Method: immunoSEQ multiplex PCR; TCRdb's copy keeps in-frame clones and lacks some. The sample holds tens of thousands of clones, about 82% seen once. The sequencing used CD4+ or CD8+ T cells sorted from blood, collected in a trial of the OX40 agonist ivuxolimab. All receptors derive from an adult with an advanced solid tumor such as melanoma, head and neck, liver or kidney cancer.

V gene TRBV29-1 combines with J gene TRBJ2-1, with D possibly matching TRBD2 (5 bases). The germline CDR1 and CDR2 sequences are SQVTM and ANQGSEA. The CDR3 totals 14 residues. V lost 6 bases and J lost 6, with 18 bases in between. CDR3 DNA: TGCAGCGTCCGCCCCCTCTTGACTACCAATGAGCAGTTCTTC. Residues: CSVRPLLTTNEQFF.

Written as DNA, the CDR3 is TGCGCCAGCAGATCAACACCGGGACAGCTTGAAAAACTGTTTTTT. It is translated as CASRSTPGQLEKLFF. The chain combines TRBV5-1 with TRBJ1-4; TRBD1 agrees at 7 bases. Germline CDR1 reads SGHRS; CDR2 reads YFSETQ. The CDR3 is made up of 15 amino acids. J was trimmed by 7 bases and V by 5 bases; bases with no gene match: 11.

The V call is TRBV5-4, the J call TRBJ2-3; 9 bases map to TRBD1. The CDR3 contains 15 residues. Trimming removed 4 bases from V and 4 bases from J; junction bases left unmatched: 7. CDR1 SGHNT and CDR2 YYREEE come from the germline V gene (reference sequence). The CDR3 sequence: CASSIGQGLADTQYF. As DNA, the CDR3 is TGTGCCAGCAGCATCGGACAGGGGTTAGCAGATACGCAGTATTTT.

This chain joins TRBV11-3 and TRBJ2-5, with 9 bases that match TRBD2. Per germline, CDR1 SGHNT and CDR2 YENEEA. This CDR3 is built from 19 residues. Germline trimming cut 5 bases from V and 1 base from J; bases unmatched to any gene: 17. This CDR3 is CASSVFLPGSSGGQETQYF. In nucleotides, the CDR3 is TGTGCCAGCAGCGTCTTTTTGCCGGGGAGTAGCGGGGGCCAAGAGACCCAGTACTTC. Full variable domain (outside the CDR3, taken from reference TRBV11-3 and TRBJ2-5): EAGVVQSPRYKIIEKKQPVAFWCNPISGHNTLYWYLQNLGQGPELLIRYENEEAVDDSQLPKDRFSAERLKGVDSTLKIQPAELGDSAVYLCASSVFLPGSSGGQETQYFGPGTRLLVL.

The V call is TRBV5-6, the J call TRBJ2-3, with D possibly matching TRBD1 (6 bases). The CDR3 has 14 residues. The germline V and J ends were trimmed by 0 bases and 10 bases, with 15 bases remaining between them. Germline CDR1 SGHDT, CDR2 YYEEEE. This CDR3 reads CASSLARGERSQYF. DNA of the CDR3: TGTGCCAGCAGCTTGGCCAGGGGAGAGAGATCGCAGTATTTT.

This chain connects TRBV5-1 to TRBJ1-3, with D maybe TRBD1 (6 bases). Trimming left V 4 bases short and J 4 bases short, with 15 bases between. The CDR3 has 15 residues. Germline loops: CDR1 SGHRS, CDR2 YFSETQ. CDR3 DNA: TGCGCCAGCAGCCGAGGTAGGACAGAAGGAAACACCATATATTTT. It codes for CASSRGRTEGNTIYF.

J is TRBJ2-3 and V is TRBV11-3; 8 nucleotides line up with TRBD2. J gave up 7 bases and V 5 bases, and 2 bases lay outside the gene matches. The CDR3 contains 12 residues. The germline CDR1 and CDR2 sequences are SGHNT and YENEEA. As DNA, the CDR3 is TGTGCCAGCAGCGCGGGGGGCAATACGCAGTATTTT. Its translation: CASSAGGNTQYF. The full variable domain, its missing parts supplied by reference TRBV11-3 and TRBJ2-3, is EAGVVQSPRYKIIEKKQPVAFWCNPISGHNTLYWYLQNLGQGPELLIRYENEEAVDDSQLPKDRFSAERLKGVDSTLKIQPAELGDSAVYLCASSAGGNTQYFGPGTRLTVL.

The gene calls are TRBV10-2 and TRBJ1-1; no clear D. The CDR3 sequence is 13 residues long. The germline V gene has CDR1 WSHSY and CDR2 SAAADI. V was pared by 0 bases and J by 5 bases, with 7 bases between. CDR3: CASSESTGTEAFF. The CDR3 DNA reads TGCGCCAGCAGTGAGTCAACGGGGACTGAAGCTTTCTTT.